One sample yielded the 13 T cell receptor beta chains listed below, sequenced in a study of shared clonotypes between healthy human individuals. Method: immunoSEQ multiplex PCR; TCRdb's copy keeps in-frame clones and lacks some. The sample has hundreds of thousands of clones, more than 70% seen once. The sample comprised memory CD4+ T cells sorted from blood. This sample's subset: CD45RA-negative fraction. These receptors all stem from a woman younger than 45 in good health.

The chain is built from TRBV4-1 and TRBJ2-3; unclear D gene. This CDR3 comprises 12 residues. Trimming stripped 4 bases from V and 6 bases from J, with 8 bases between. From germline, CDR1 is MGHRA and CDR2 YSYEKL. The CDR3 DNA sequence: TGCGCCAGCAGCCGGCCCGGGGATACGCAGTATTTT. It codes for CASSRPGDTQYF.

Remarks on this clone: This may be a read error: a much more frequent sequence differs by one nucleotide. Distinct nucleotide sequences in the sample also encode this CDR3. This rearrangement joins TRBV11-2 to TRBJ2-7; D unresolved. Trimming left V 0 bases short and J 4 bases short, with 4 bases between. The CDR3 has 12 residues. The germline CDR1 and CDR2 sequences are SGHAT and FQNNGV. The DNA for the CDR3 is TGTGCCAGCAGCTTAGATCGGTACGAGCAGTACTTC. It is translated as CASSLDRYEQYF.

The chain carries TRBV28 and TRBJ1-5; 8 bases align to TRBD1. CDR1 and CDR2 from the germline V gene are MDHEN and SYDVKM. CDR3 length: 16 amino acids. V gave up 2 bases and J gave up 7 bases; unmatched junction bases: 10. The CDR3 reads CASSLRSQGAKQPQHF. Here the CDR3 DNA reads TGTGCCAGCAGTTTACGGTCGCAGGGGGCGAAACAGCCCCAGCATTTT.

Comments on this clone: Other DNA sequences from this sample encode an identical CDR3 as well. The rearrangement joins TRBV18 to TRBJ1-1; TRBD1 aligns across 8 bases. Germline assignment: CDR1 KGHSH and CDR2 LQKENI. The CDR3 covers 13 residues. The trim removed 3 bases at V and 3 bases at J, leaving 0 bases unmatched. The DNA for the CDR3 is TGTGCCAGCTCACCGACAGGGGACACTGAAGCTTTCTTT. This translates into CASSPTGDTEAFF.

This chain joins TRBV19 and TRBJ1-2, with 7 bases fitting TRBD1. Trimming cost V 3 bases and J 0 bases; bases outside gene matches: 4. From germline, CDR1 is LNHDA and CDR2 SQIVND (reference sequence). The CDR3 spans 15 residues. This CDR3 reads CASSIWTGSNYGYTF. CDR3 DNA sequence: TGTGCCAGTAGTATTTGGACAGGATCTAACTATGGCTACACCTTC.

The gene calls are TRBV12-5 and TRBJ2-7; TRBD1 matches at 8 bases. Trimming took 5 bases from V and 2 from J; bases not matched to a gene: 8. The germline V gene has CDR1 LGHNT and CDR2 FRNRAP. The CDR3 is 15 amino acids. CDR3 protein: CASGPGAGGAYEQYF. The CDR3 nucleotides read TGTGCTAGTGGTCCTGGAGCAGGGGGCGCCTACGAGCAGTACTTC.

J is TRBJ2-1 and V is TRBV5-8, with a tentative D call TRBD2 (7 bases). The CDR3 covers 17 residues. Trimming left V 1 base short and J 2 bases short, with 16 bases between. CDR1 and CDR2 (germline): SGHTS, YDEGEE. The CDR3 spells CASSLKRGGGTYNEQFF. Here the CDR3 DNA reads TGTGCCAGCAGCTTGAAAAGGGGGGGTGGGACCTACAATGAGCAGTTCTTC.

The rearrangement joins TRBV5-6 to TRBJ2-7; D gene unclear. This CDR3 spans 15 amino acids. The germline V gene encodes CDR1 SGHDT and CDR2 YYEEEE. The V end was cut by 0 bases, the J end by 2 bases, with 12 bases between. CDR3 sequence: CASSLVGSLTYEQYF. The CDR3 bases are TGTGCCAGCAGCTTGGTTGGGTCCCTCACCTACGAGCAGTACTTC.

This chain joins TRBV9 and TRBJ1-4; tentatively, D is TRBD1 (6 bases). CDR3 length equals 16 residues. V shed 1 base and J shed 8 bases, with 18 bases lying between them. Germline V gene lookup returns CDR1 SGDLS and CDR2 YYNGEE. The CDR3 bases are TGTGCCAGCAGCGTAACACCAGGGGTTAGTCAGGAAAAACTGTTTTTT. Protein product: CASSVTPGVSQEKLFF.

CDR3 sequence: CASRGQVGTGELFF. CDR3 DNA sequence: TGTGCCAGCAGGGGACAGGTGGGAACCGGGGAGCTGTTTTTT. V is TRBV6-6 and J is TRBJ2-2, with 8 bases aligning to TRBD1. This CDR3 comprises 14 residues. CDR1 and CDR2 (germline): MNHNY, SVGAGI (reference sequence). V gave up 6 bases and J gave up 5 bases; unmatched junction bases: 5.

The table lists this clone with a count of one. The CDR3 sequence is CASSPSKGTGFYGYTF. The CDR3 DNA reads as TGTGCCAGCAGTCCTTCAAAGGGGACAGGGTTTTATGGCTACACCTTC. The chain joins TRBV2 to TRBJ1-2; 9 bases are shared with TRBD1. V lost 5 bases, J lost 5 bases, and 12 bases stayed unmatched. CDR3 length equals 16 residues. Germline V gene lookup returns CDR1 SNHLY and CDR2 FYNNEI.

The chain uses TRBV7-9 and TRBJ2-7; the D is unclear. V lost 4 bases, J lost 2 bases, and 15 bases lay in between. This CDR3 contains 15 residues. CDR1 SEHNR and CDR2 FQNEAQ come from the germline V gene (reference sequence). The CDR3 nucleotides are TGTGCCAGCAGCTACGGGCCCCAAAACACCTACGAGCAGTACTTC. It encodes CASSYGPQNTYEQYF.

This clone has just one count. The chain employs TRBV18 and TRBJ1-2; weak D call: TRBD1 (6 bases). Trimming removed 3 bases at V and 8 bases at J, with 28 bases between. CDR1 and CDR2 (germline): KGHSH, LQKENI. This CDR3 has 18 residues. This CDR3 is CASSPFVGGLKEQGGYTF. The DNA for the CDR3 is TGTGCCAGCTCACCCTTTGTTGGGGGCCTTAAAGAACAAGGGGGCTACACCTTC. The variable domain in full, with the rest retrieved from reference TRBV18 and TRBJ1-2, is NAGVMQNPRHLVRRRGQEARLRCSPMKGHSHVYWYRQLPEEGLKFMVYLQKENIIDESGMPKERFSAEFPKEGPSILRIQQVVRGDSAAYFCASSPFVGGLKEQGGYTFGSGTRLTVV.